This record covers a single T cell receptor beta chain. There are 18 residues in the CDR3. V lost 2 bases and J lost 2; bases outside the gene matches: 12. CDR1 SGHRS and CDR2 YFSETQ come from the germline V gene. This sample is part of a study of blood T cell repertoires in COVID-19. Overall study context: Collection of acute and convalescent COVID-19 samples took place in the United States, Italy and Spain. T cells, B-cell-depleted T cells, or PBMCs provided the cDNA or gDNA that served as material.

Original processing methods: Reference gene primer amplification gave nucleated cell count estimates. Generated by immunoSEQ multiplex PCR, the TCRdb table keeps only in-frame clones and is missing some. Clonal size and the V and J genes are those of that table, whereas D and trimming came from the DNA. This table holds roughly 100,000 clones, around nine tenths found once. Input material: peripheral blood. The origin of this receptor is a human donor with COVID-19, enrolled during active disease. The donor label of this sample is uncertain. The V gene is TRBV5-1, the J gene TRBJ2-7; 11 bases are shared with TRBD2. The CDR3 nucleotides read TGCGCCAGCAGCTTTCGTATGGGGGGACTAGCGGTCCCCTACGAGCAGTACTTC. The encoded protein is CASSFRMGGLAVPYEQYF.